These 26 T cell receptor beta chains came from one sample sequenced in a study of blood T cell repertoires in COVID-19. Only in-frame clones appear in the TCRdb table, and some are missing; sequencing was by immunoSEQ multiplex PCR. This table has under 350,000 clones, about 85% appearing once. The sample was peripheral blood. The receptor source for this set is a human donor in a cohort sampled during active COVID-19.

The rearrangement links TRBV4-1 to TRBJ2-5, with D possibly being TRBD2 (6 bases). V dropped 2 bases and J dropped 1 base, with 17 bases sitting between them. The CDR3 spans 17 residues. The germline CDR1 and CDR2 sequences are MGHRA and YSYEKL. The CDR3 DNA reads as TGCGCCAGCAGCCAATTCCTTGGGGGAGGCGTCCAAGAGACCCAGTACTTC. Amino acid sequence: CASSQFLGGGVQETQYF.

V usage is TRBV5-1 and J usage is TRBJ2-1; D is unresolved. V was cut by 1 base and J by 10 bases, with 9 bases left in between. The CDR3 is 12 residues long. Germline CDR1 SGHRS, CDR2 YFSETQ. The CDR3 DNA sequence: TGCGCCAGCAGCTTGCTTCGCGGCGAGCAGTTCTTC. Its translation: CASSLLRGEQFF.

This chain uses TRBV11-3 with TRBJ2-2; 9 bases match TRBD2. This CDR3 region has 16 residues. Germline V lookup: CDR1 SGHNT, CDR2 YENEEA. V lost 2 bases to trimming and J lost 7 bases; unmatched junction nucleotides: 8. CDR3: CASSLLAGFLGGELFF. The CDR3 region has the DNA TGTGCCAGCAGCTTACTAGCGGGATTTTTGGGCGGGGAGCTGTTTTTT.

This clone was seen repeatedly, ten times or more. The chain joins TRBV7-8 to TRBJ1-5, with 11 positions matching TRBD1. Losses at the gene ends were 5 bases for V and 11 bases for J; bases not matched to a gene: 23. Germline V gene lookup returns CDR1 SGHVS and CDR2 FQNEAQ. The CDR3 sequence is 19 residues long. CDR3 amino acids: CASSIGVHPGTGGFMAQHF. Here the CDR3 DNA reads TGTGCCAGCAGCATTGGTGTACACCCCGGGACAGGGGGTTTCATGGCCCAGCATTTT. Filled out from reference TRBV7-8 and TRBJ1-5, the complete variable domain reads GAGVSQSPRYKVAKRGQDVALRCDPISGHVSLFWYQQALGQGPEFLTYFQNEAQLDKSGLPSDRFFAERPEGSVSTLKIQRTQQEDSAVYLCASSIGVHPGTGGFMAQHFGDGTRLSIL.

The CDR3 sequence is CASSQEGGDRAPYEQYF. The CDR3, as DNA: TGTGCCAGCAGCCAAGAGGGGGGTGACAGGGCCCCCTACGAGCAGTACTTC. V usage is TRBV3-1 (or the pseudogene TRBV3-2) and J usage is TRBJ2-7, with a weak D call TRBD1 (7 bases). This CDR3 spans 17 amino acids. V was clipped by 0 bases and J by 2 bases, with 17 bases between them. Germline CDR1 and CDR2: LGHDT and YNNKEL (reference sequence).

This chain links TRBV3-1 (or the pseudogene TRBV3-2) with TRBJ2-5, with 8 nucleotides matching TRBD2. V shed 2 bases and J 4 bases; nucleotides not matched to a gene: 12. The CDR3 is 17 amino acids. CDR1 is LGHDT and CDR2 is YNNKEL in the germline V gene (reference sequence). The CDR3 region is CASSQSGRGLAGETQYF. DNA for the CDR3: TGTGCCAGCAGCCAATCTGGACGGGGGCTAGCGGGAGAGACCCAGTACTTC.

This sequence joins TRBV2 and TRBJ1-5, with D tentatively TRBD1 (6 bases). The CDR3 is 13 residues long. The germline gives CDR1 SNHLY, CDR2 FYNNEI. Trimming pared 1 base from V and 5 bases from J, leaving 6 bases between. The CDR3 sequence is CASSEGQDQPQHF. In DNA, the CDR3 is TGTGCCAGCAGTGAAGGACAGGATCAGCCCCAGCATTTT.

V is TRBV28 and J is TRBJ2-3, with D unclear. V lost 5 bases, J lost 6 bases, and 12 bases lay in between. The germline CDR1 and CDR2 sequences are MDHEN and SYDVKM. This CDR3 is built from 13 residues. The CDR3 nucleotides read TGTGCCAGCAGTCCACTATTGTCGGATACGCAGTATTTT. Translating gives CASSPLLSDTQYF.

This clone has a single count. The CDR3 here is CASSQLGLAGFGEQFF. For the CDR3, the DNA is TGTGCCAGCAGCCAACTTGGACTAGCGGGCTTCGGTGAGCAGTTCTTC. The chain uses TRBV3-1 (or the pseudogene TRBV3-2) and TRBJ2-1; the match to TRBD2 covers 11 bases. From germline, CDR1 is LGHDT and CDR2 YNNKEL (reference sequence). The junction had 9 bases not matched to a gene; V was cut back by 2 bases and J by 9 bases. The CDR3 is 16 amino acids.

The chain couples TRBV10-1 to TRBJ2-7, with D tentatively TRBD2 (6 bases). Germline CDR1 and CDR2: WNHNN and SYGVQD (reference sequence). This CDR3 is 15 amino acids long. Trimming pared 2 bases from V and 3 bases from J, leaving 14 bases between. DNA of the CDR3: TGCGCCAGCAGTGAGGGACGGGAGTATGGCTACGAGCAGTACTTC. This encodes CASSEGREYGYEQYF.

V gene TRBV30 combines with J gene TRBJ1-5, with 9 bases identical to TRBD1. V lost 7 bases to trimming and J lost 2 bases; unmatched junction nucleotides: 6. The CDR3 has 14 residues. Germline V gene sequence: CDR1 GTSNPN, CDR2 SVGIG (reference sequence). Here the CDR3 DNA reads TGTGCCTTATCACGGGACAGGGGCAATCAGCCCCAGCATTTT. Its translation: CALSRDRGNQPQHF.

This chain joins TRBV2 and TRBJ2-7, with TRBD1 as a possible D gene (5 bases). V gave up 6 bases and J gave up 0 bases, with 12 bases separating them. CDR1 and CDR2 (germline): SNHLY, FYNNEI. The CDR3 totals 14 residues. The CDR3 region has the DNA TGTGCCAGCAGCCGACAGAAGAGCTCCTACGAGCAGTACTTC. It encodes CASSRQKSSYEQYF.

The rearrangement joins TRBV19 to TRBJ2-4, with D possibly matching TRBD2 (5 bases). Trimming took off 6 bases at V and 5 bases at J, with 14 bases between the two ends. CDR1 LNHDA and CDR2 SQIVND come from the germline V gene (reference sequence). This CDR3 contains 14 residues. The CDR3 DNA follows: TGTGCCAGTAGCCATCGGACTGGGGAAAACATTCAGTACTTC. Translated: CASSHRTGENIQYF. Combining the CDR3 with reference TRBV19 and TRBJ2-4 gives the whole variable domain DGGITQSPKYLFRKEGQNVTLSCEQNLNHDAMYWYRQDPGQGLRLIYYSQIVNDFQKGDIAEGYSVSREKKESFPLTVTSAQKNPTAFYLCASSHRTGENIQYFGAGTRLSVL.

In its sample, this clone was seen a few times. V and J are TRBV18 and TRBJ2-5, with 7 nucleotides matching TRBD2. The CDR3 sequence is 15 residues long. Germline CDR1 and CDR2: KGHSH and LQKENI. Trimming cost V 4 bases and J 2 bases; bases outside gene matches: 7. The CDR3 region has the DNA TGTGCCAGCTCACGACCCGGGACTAAACAAGAGACCCAGTACTTC. Translated: CASSRPGTKQETQYF.

The CDR3 nucleotides are TGTGCCAGCAGCCGACTAGCGAGCAATGAGCAGTTCTTC. Protein: CASSRLASNEQFF. V usage is TRBV14 and J usage is TRBJ2-1; TRBD2 agrees at 8 bases. The CDR3 is made up of 13 amino acids. J gave up 6 bases and V 4 bases, and 2 bases lay outside the gene matches. CDR1 and CDR2 (germline): SGHDN, FVKESK.

This chain uses TRBV3-1 (or the pseudogene TRBV3-2) with TRBJ2-1; 8 bases map to TRBD2. CDR3 length equals 13 residues. CDR1 LGHDT and CDR2 YNNKEL come from the germline V gene (reference sequence). V gave up 5 bases and J gave up 7 bases; unmatched junction bases: 4. Here the CDR3 reads CASSYAGGNEQFF. The DNA of the CDR3 is TGTGCCAGCAGCTATGCGGGGGGAAATGAGCAGTTCTTC.

In nucleotides, the CDR3 is TGCAGTGCTAGTCTCCAGGCGAACACTGAAGCTTTCTTT. It specifies CSASLQANTEAFF. The gene calls are TRBV20-1 and TRBJ1-1; D not certain. The germline gives CDR1 DFQATT, CDR2 SNEGSKA (reference sequence). V lost 3 bases and J 1 base, leaving 9 bases between the germline ends. The CDR3 runs to 13 residues.

The V call is TRBV5-4, the J call TRBJ1-1; possibly TRBD1 for D (5 bases). V lost 0 bases to trimming and J lost 1 base, with 10 bases between them. In germline, CDR1 is SGHNT, CDR2 YYREEE (reference sequence). The CDR3 is 15 residues long. This CDR3 reads CASSLGGASNTEAFF. The CDR3 DNA reads TGTGCCAGCAGCTTGGGCGGGGCGTCGAACACTGAAGCTTTCTTT.

This sequence joins TRBV27 and TRBJ1-1; a weak D match, TRBD1 (6 bases). Trimming took off 6 bases at V and 1 base at J, with 12 bases between the two ends. Germline CDR1 reads MNHEY; CDR2 reads SMNVEV (reference sequence). The CDR3 extends over 14 amino acids. This CDR3 reads CASRPRQENTEAFF. Here the CDR3 DNA reads TGTGCCAGCAGGCCGAGACAGGAGAACACTGAAGCTTTCTTT.

This clone appeared once. This chain links TRBV24-1 with TRBJ2-5; TRBD2 agrees at 13 bases. CDR1 is KGHDR, CDR2 SFDVKD, per germline. The CDR3 consists of 15 residues. V shed 3 bases, J shed 7 bases, and the junction held 4 bases outside the gene matches. The DNA for the CDR3 is TGTGCCACCAGTGATGGGACTAGCGGGATTGGGACCCAGTACTTC. It is translated as CATSDGTSGIGTQYF.

The sample holds a few counts of this clone. The V call is TRBV27, the J call TRBJ2-1; maybe TRBD2 (5 bases). Trimming left V 5 bases short and J 0 bases short, with 11 bases between. The CDR3 runs 15 residues. Germline-derived CDR1 and CDR2 are MNHEY and SMNVEV (reference sequence). The CDR3 region has the DNA TGTGCCAGCAGTCAAAGCGGTTCCTCCTACAATGAGCAGTTCTTC. This codes for CASSQSGSSYNEQFF.

This clone was recorded only once. The chain carries TRBV28 and TRBJ2-1; 7 nucleotides match TRBD2. Germline lookup yields CDR1 MDHEN and CDR2 SYDVKM. J gave up 7 bases and V 8 bases, and 17 bases lay outside the gene matches. This CDR3 has 16 amino acids. In nucleotides, the CDR3 is TGTGCCAGCCGCTCCCTCCGCCTAGCGGTTGGAAATGAGCAGTTCTTC. Protein product: CASRSLRLAVGNEQFF.

The chain combines TRBV3-1 (or the pseudogene TRBV3-2) with TRBJ2-2; tentatively, D is TRBD2 (7 bases). CDR1 and CDR2 (germline): LGHDT, YNNKEL (reference sequence). This CDR3 comprises 16 residues. The V end was cut by 3 bases, the J end by 5 bases, with 16 bases between. CDR3 in DNA: TGTGCCAGCAGCCAGAGGGGGGGAGGGCCTACCGGGGAGCTGTTTTTT. Translating gives CASSQRGGGPTGELFF.

CDR3 amino acids: CASSQGGTDTQYF. In DNA, the CDR3 is TGTGCCAGCTCACAAGGGGGCACAGATACGCAGTATTTT. The V call is TRBV18, the J call TRBJ2-3; D is possibly TRBD1 (5 bases). Germline CDR1 KGHSH, CDR2 LQKENI. This CDR3 region has 13 residues. Trimming shortened V by 4 bases and J by 1 base, and 6 bases separated the two germline ends.

The chain carries TRBV2 and TRBJ1-5, with D unresolved. V lost 4 bases and J 2 bases, leaving 12 bases between the germline ends. This CDR3 has 15 residues. Per germline, CDR1 SNHLY and CDR2 FYNNEI. DNA for the CDR3: TGTGCCAGCAGTGTAGTTATCGGTGGCAATCAGCCCCAGCATTTT. Protein: CASSVVIGGNQPQHF.

The rearrangement uses TRBV7-3 and TRBJ2-5; D might be TRBD1 (6 bases). Germline V lookup: CDR1 SGHTA, CDR2 FQGTGA. The CDR3 contains 14 residues. V shed 3 bases and J shed 2 bases, with 10 bases lying between them. CDR3 sequence reads: CASSLGAGQETQYF. The CDR3 DNA reads as TGTGCCAGCAGCTTGGGGGCAGGGCAAGAGACCCAGTACTTC.